The 10 T cell receptor beta chains given below trace back to one sample, sequenced in a study of blood T cell repertoires in COVID-19. TCRdb's copy holds only in-frame clones and misses some; the assay was immunoSEQ multiplex PCR. The sample yields around 220,000 clones, 84% seen once. Sequenced material: peripheral blood. Source of these receptors: a man younger than 45 with active or convalescent COVID-19.

V and J are TRBV29-1 and TRBJ2-7; TRBD1 agrees at 7 bases. This CDR3 contains 13 residues. Germline loops: CDR1 SQVTM, CDR2 ANQGSEA. V shed 7 bases, J shed 0 bases, and the junction held 6 bases outside the gene matches. The CDR3, as DNA: TGCAGCGCGATACAGGGGAGCTCCTACGAGCAGTACTTC. This gives the protein CSAIQGSSYEQYF.

This clone was counted many times. In the same sample, other DNA sequences code for this CDR3. This sequence joins TRBV4-3 and TRBJ2-5; D is possibly TRBD1 (6 bases). Trimming pared 0 bases from V and 5 bases from J, leaving 13 bases between. Germline V gene sequence: CDR1 LGHNA, CDR2 YSLEER. The CDR3 length is 15 residues. The DNA of the CDR3 is TGCGCCAGCAGCCAAGATAGGACAGTCCGCGAGACCCAGTACTTC. It yields the protein CASSQDRTVRETQYF.

This clone was seen a handful of times. The chain links TRBV29-1 to TRBJ1-2; D might be TRBD1 (5 bases). The CDR3 contains 13 residues. CDR1 is SQVTM and CDR2 is ANQGSEA in the germline V gene. V lost 4 bases and J lost 5, with 14 bases in between. CDR3 coding DNA: TGCAGCGTTGTGGGAACAGGCTATTATGGCTACACCTTC. Residues: CSVVGTGYYGYTF.

The V call is TRBV19, the J call TRBJ1-1, with TRBD1 matching 7 bases. V lost 4 bases and J lost 2; bases outside the gene matches: 1. The length of the CDR3 is 13 residues. Germline loops: CDR1 LNHDA, CDR2 SQIVND (reference sequence). The CDR3 loop is CASSTGGNTEAFF. In nucleotides, the CDR3 is TGTGCCAGTAGTACAGGGGGAAACACTGAAGCTTTCTTT.

The chain couples TRBV3-1 (or the pseudogene TRBV3-2) to TRBJ2-2, with 9 bases fitting TRBD1. Per the germline V gene, CDR1 is LGHDT and CDR2 is YNNKEL (reference sequence). The CDR3 totals 15 residues. The J segment lost 4 bases and the V segment lost 4 bases, leaving 4 bases of the junction unmatched. The CDR3 loop reads CASSPRDRATGELFF. CDR3 sequence (DNA): TGTGCCAGCAGCCCCCGGGACAGGGCCACCGGGGAGCTGTTTTTT.

This clone was picked up a small number of times. The genes are TRBV9 and TRBJ2-3, with TRBD2 matching over 8 bases. This CDR3 is built from 16 residues. Germline CDR1 SGDLS, CDR2 YYNGEE. The V gene end was trimmed by 3 bases and the J gene end by 4 bases; junction bases not matched to a gene: 10. The CDR3 DNA reads as TGTGCCAGCAGCGGGAAACTAGCGGTCGGAGCAGATACGCAGTATTTT. Protein: CASSGKLAVGADTQYF.

The rearrangement joins TRBV2 to TRBJ2-1; TRBD2 aligns across 7 bases. From germline, CDR1 is SNHLY and CDR2 FYNNEI. The CDR3 loop spans 19 amino acids. V shed 3 bases and J 6 bases; nucleotides not matched to a gene: 20. The CDR3 DNA is TGTGCCAGCAGTGATAAATTAGGGCCAGGGCTAGCGGACCTCAATGAGCAGTTCTTC. Translation gives CASSDKLGPGLADLNEQFF.

This clone was seen once. The chain joins TRBV4-2 to TRBJ1-3; D unclear. The germline V gene has CDR1 LGHNA and CDR2 YNFKEQ. Between the trimmed V and J ends, which lost 0 bases and 8 bases, there was a span of 2 bases. The CDR3 is 11 amino acids. The DNA for the CDR3 is TGTGCCAGCAGCCAAGACGACACCATATATTTT. It yields the protein CASSQDDTIYF.

V is TRBV5-4 and J is TRBJ2-3, with 14 bases matching TRBD2. J gave up 7 bases and V 4 bases, and 8 bases lay outside the gene matches. CDR3 length equals 16 residues. Germline V CDR1 and CDR2: SGHNT, YYREEE (reference sequence). This CDR3 reads CASSGGGLAGEHTQYF. The CDR3, as DNA: TGTGCCAGCAGCGGGGGGGGACTAGCGGGAGAACATACGCAGTATTTT.

The gene calls are TRBV3-1 (or the pseudogene TRBV3-2) and TRBJ2-3; D perhaps matches TRBD2 (5 bases). The CDR3 has 14 residues. Germline values: CDR1 LGHDT, CDR2 YNNKEL (reference sequence). V was cut by 0 bases and J by 2 bases, with 6 bases left in between. The CDR3, as DNA: TGTGCCAGCAGCCAAGATCGGGACACAGATACGCAGTATTTT. Its translation: CASSQDRDTDTQYF.